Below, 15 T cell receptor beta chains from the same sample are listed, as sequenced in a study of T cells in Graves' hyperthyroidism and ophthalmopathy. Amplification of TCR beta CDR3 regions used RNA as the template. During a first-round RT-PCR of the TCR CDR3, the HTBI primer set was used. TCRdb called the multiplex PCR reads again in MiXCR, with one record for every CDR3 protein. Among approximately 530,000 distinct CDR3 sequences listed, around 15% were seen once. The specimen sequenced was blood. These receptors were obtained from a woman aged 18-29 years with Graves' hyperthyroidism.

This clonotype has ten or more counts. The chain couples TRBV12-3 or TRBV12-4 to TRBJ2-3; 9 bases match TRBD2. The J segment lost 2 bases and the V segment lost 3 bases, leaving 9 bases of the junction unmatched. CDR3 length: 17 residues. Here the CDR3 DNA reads TGTGCCAGCAGTTTCAGTCTGCCTAGCGGGAACACAGATACGCAGTATTTT. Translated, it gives CASSFSLPSGNTDTQYF.

Written as DNA, the CDR3 is TGTGCCAGCAGCTTAGGACCAACTAGCGATGGCTACGAGCAGTACTTC. Its translation is CASSLGPTSDGYEQYF. V usage is TRBV7-2 and J usage is TRBJ2-7; 7 bases align to TRBD2. Trimming took 1 base from V and 3 from J; bases not matched to a gene: 9. Germline CDR1 reads SGHTA; CDR2 reads FQGNSA. The CDR3 length is 16 residues.

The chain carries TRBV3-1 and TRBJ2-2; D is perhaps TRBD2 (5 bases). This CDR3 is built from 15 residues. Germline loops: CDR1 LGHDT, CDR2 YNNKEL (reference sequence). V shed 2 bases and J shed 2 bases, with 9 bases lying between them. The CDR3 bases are TGTGCCAGCAGCCAACCCGGGAAAAACACCGGGGAGCTGTTTTTT. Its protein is CASSQPGKNTGELFF.

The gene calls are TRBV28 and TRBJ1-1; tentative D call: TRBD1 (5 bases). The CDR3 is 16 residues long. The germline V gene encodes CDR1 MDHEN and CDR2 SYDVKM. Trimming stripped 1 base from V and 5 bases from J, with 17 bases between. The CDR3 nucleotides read TGTGCCAGCAGTTTATTGACAGCCGGGGGGGGGACTGAAGCTTTCTTT. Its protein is CASSLLTAGGGTEAFF.

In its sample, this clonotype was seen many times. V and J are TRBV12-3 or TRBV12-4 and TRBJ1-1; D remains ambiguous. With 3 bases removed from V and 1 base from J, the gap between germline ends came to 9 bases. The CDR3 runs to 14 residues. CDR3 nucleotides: TGTGCCAGCAGTTTGAGCGGTTGGAACACTGAAGCTTTCTTT. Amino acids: CASSLSGWNTEAFF.

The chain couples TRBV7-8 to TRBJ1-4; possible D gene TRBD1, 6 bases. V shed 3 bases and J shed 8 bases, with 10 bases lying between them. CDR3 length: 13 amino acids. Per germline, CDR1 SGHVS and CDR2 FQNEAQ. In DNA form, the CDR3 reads TGTGCCAGCAGCTTTCTCGGGGGCGAAAAACTGTTTTTT. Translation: CASSFLGGEKLFF.

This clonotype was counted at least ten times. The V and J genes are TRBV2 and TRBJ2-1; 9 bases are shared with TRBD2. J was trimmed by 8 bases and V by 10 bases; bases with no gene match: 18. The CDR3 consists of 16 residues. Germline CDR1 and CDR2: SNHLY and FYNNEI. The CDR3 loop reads CATEQGPGREGYEQFF. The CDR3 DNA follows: TGTGCCACCGAACAGGGGCCGGGGCGGGAGGGGTATGAGCAGTTCTTC.

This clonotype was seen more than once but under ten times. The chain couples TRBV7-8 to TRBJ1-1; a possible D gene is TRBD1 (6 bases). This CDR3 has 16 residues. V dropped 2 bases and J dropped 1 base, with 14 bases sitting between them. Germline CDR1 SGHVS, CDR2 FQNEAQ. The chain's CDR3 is CASSLPWSGANTEAFF. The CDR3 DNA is TGTGCCAGCAGCTTACCTTGGTCAGGGGCGAACACTGAAGCTTTCTTT. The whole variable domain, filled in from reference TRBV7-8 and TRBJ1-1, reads GAGVSQSPRYKVAKRGQDVALRCDPISGHVSLFWYQQALGQGPEFLTYFQNEAQLDKSGLPSDRFFAERPEGSVSTLKIQRTQQEDSAVYLCASSLPWSGANTEAFFGQGTRLTVV.

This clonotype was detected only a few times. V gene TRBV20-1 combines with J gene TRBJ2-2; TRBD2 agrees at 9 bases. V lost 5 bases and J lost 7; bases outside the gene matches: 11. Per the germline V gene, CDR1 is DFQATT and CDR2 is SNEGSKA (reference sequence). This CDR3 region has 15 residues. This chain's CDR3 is CSASTAGGPNGELFF. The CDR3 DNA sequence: TGCAGTGCTTCAACGGCGGGAGGGCCTAACGGGGAGCTGTTTTTT.

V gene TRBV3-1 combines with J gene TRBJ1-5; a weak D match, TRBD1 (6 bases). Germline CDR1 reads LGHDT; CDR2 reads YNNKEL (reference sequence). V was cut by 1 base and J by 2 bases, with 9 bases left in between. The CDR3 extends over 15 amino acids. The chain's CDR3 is CASSQAGVRNQPQHF. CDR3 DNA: TGTGCCAGCAGCCAAGCAGGGGTGCGCAATCAGCCCCAGCATTTT.

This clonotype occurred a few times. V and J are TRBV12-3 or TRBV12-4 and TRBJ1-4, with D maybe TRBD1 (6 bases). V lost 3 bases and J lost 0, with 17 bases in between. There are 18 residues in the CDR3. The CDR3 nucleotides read TGTGCCAGCAGTTTCCAACAGGGCGGGAGAGCAACTAATGAAAAACTGTTTTTT. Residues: CASSFQQGGRATNEKLFF.

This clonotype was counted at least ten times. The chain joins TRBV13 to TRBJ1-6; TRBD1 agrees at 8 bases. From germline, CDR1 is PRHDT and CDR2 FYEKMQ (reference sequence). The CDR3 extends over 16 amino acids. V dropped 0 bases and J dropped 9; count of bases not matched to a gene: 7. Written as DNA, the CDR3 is TGTGCCAGCAGCTTAGGCCCGGCAGGGGGCGGTTCACCCCTCCACTTT. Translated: CASSLGPAGGGSPLHF.

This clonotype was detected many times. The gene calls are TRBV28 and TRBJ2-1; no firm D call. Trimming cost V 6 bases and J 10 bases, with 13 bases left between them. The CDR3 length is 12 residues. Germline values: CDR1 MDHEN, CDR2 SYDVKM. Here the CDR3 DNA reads TGTGCCAGCAGCCCCTCCTGGCGGGAGCAGTTCTTC. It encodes CASSPSWREQFF.

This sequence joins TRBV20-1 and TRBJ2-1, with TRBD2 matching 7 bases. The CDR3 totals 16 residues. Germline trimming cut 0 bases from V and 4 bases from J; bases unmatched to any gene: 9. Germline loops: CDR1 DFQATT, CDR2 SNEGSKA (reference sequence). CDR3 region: CSARDRSSGKYNEQFF. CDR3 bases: TGCAGTGCTAGAGATCGGTCCAGCGGGAAGTACAATGAGCAGTTCTTC.

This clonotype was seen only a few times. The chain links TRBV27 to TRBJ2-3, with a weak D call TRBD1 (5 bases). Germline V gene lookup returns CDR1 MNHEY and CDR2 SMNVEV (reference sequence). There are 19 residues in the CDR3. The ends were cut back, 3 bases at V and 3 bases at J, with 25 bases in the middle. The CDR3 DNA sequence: TGTGCCAGCAGTTTCTTTCGGCAGGGAAGTTCTATGTTGACAGATACGCAGTATTTT. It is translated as CASSFFRQGSSMLTDTQYF.